This entry describes one TCR beta chain. Its antigen is as yet unknown. This sample is part of a study of T cell repertoires in ileal Crohn's disease. Study results and caveats: Every patient over 26.8% clonality showed endoscopic recurrence.

Around 0.55 micrograms of biopsy DNA per sample underwent TCRB immunosequencing. Measured with immunoSEQ multiplex PCR; TCRdb has only the in-frame clones, and not every one. The profile shows over 11,000 clones, around four fifths of them singletons. CDR1 is SGHRS, CDR2 YFSETQ, per germline. The CDR3 length is 16 residues. The V gene end was trimmed by 3 bases and the J gene end by 1 base; junction bases not matched to a gene: 1. The chain employs TRBV5-1 and TRBJ2-5, with 15 positions matching TRBD2. The sample taken for sequencing was ileal tissue. This TCR was recovered from an adult with Crohn's disease. The CDR3 here is CASSWTSGGVQETQYF. The CDR3 nucleotides are TGCGCCAGCAGCTGGACTAGCGGGGGGGTCCAAGAGACCCAGTACTTC.